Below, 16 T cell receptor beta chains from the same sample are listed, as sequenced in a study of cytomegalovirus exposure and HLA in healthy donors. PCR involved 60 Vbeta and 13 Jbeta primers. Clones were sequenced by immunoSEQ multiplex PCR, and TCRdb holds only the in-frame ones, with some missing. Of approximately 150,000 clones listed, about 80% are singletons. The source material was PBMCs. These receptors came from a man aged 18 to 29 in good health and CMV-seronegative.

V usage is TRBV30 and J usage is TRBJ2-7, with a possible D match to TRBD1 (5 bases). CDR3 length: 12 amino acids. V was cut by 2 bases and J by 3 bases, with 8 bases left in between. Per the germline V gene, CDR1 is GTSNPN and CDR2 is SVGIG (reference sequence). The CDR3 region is CAWSSGHYEQYF. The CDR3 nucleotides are TGTGCCTGGAGTTCAGGACACTACGAGCAGTACTTC. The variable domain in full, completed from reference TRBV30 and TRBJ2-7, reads SQTIHQWPATLVQPVGSPLSLECTVEGTSNPNLYWYRQAAGRGLQLLFYSVGIGQISSEVPQNLSASRPQDRQFILSSKKLLLSDSGFYLCAWSSGHYEQYFGPGTRLTVT.

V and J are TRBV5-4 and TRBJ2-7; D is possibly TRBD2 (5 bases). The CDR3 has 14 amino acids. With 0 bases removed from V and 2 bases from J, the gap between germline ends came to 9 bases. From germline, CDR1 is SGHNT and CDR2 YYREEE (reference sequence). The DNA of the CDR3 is TGTGCCAGCAGCTTGGATAAGCGGACCTACGAGCAGTACTTC. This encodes CASSLDKRTYEQYF. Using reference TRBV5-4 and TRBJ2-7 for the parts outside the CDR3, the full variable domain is ETGVTQSPTHLIKTRGQQVTLRCSSQSGHNTVSWYQQALGQGPQFIFQYYREEENGRGNFPPRFSGLQFPNYSSELNVNALELDDSALYLCASSLDKRTYEQYFGPGTRLTVT.

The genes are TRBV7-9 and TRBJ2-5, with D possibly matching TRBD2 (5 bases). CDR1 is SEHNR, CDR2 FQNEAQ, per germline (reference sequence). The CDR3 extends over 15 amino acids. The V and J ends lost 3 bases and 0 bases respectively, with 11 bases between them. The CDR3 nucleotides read TGTGCCAGCAGCTTTCGGCCGCGGGACCAAGAGACCCAGTACTTC. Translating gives CASSFRPRDQETQYF.

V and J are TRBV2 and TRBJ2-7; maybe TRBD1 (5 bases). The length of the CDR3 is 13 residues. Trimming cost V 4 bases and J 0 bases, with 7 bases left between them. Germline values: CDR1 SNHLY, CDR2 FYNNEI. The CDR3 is CASSGQSSYEQYF. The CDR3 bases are TGTGCCAGCAGTGGACAGAGCTCCTACGAGCAGTACTTC.

In nucleotides, the CDR3 is TGTGCCAGCGGGCTCTCTGGGGCCAACGTCCTGACTTTC. Encoded protein: CASGLSGANVLTF. The rearrangement joins TRBV6-5 to TRBJ2-6, with D unclear. Trimming removed 8 bases at V and 0 bases at J, with 5 bases between. This CDR3 contains 13 residues. Germline V CDR1 and CDR2: MNHEY, SVGAGI.

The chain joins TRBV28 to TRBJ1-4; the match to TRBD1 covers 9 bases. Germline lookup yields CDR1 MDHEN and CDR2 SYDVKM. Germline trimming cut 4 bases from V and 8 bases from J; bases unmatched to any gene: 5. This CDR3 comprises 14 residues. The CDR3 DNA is TGTGCCAGCAGTTCGGGACAGGGAGACGAAAAACTGTTTTTT. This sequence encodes CASSSGQGDEKLFF.

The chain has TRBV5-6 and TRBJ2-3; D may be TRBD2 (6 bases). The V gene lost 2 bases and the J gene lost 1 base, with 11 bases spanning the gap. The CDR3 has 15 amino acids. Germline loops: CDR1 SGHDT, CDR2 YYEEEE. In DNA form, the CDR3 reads TGTGCCAGCAGCTTAGCCGGGGGAGGCACAGATACGCAGTATTTT. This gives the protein CASSLAGGGTDTQYF.

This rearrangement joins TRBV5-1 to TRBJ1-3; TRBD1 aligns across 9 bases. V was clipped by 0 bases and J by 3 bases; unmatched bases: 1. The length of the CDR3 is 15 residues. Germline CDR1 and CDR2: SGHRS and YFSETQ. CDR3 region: CASSLGTGVGNTIYF. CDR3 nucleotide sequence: TGCGCCAGCAGCTTGGGGACAGGGGTTGGAAACACCATATATTTT.

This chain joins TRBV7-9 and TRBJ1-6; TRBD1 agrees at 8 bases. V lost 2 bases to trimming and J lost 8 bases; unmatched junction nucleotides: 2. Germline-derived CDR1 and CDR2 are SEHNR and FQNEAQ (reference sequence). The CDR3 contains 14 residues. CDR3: CASSLSGGYSPLHF. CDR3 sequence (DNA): TGTGCCAGCAGCTTATCAGGGGGCTATTCACCCCTCCACTTT.

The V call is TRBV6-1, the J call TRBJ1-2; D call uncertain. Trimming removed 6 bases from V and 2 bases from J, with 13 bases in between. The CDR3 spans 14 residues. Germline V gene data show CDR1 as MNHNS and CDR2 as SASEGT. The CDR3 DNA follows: TGTGCCAGCAGGGTTAGCACCCCAAACTATGGCTACACCTTC. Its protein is CASRVSTPNYGYTF.

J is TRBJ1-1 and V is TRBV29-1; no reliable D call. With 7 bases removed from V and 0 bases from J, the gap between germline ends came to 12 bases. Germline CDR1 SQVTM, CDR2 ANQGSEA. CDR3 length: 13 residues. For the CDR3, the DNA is TGCAGCGCTACCGAGACACTGAACACTGAAGCTTTCTTT. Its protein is CSATETLNTEAFF.

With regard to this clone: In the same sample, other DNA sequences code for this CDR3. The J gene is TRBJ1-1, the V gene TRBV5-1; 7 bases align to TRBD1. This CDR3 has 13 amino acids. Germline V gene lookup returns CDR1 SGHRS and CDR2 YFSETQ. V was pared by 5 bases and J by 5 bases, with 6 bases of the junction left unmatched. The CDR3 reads CASSITGETEAFF. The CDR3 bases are TGCGCCAGCAGTATCACAGGGGAAACTGAAGCTTTCTTT.

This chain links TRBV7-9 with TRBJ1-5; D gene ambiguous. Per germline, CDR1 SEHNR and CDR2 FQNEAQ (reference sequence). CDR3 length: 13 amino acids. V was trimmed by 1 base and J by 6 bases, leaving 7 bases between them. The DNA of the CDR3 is TGTGCCAGCAGCTTAGGGGCCAGTCAGCCCCAGCATTTT. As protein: CASSLGASQPQHF.

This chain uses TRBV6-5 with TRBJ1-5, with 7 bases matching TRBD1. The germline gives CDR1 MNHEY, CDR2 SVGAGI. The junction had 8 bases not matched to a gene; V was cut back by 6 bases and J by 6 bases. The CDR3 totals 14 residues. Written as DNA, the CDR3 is TGTGCCAGCAGCCAGACAGGGCTTAGTCAGCCCCAGCATTTT. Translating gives CASSQTGLSQPQHF.

The DNA for the CDR3 is TGTGCCAGTAGTGCAGGGGCCGCTTTCTTT. Protein product: CASSAGAAFF. The J gene is TRBJ1-1, the V gene TRBV19; possible D gene TRBD1, 6 bases. V lost 5 bases and J lost 11, with 9 bases in between. Germline V lookup: CDR1 LNHDA, CDR2 SQIVND (reference sequence). The CDR3 is made up of 10 amino acids.

The CDR3 spells CASSLGGNNQPQHF. For the CDR3, the DNA is TGCGCCAGCAGCTTGGGCGGTAACAATCAGCCCCAGCATTTT. The chain uses TRBV5-1 and TRBJ1-5; D is unresolved. Trimming took off 0 bases at V and 3 bases at J, with 7 bases between the two ends. The germline gives CDR1 SGHRS, CDR2 YFSETQ. The CDR3 has 14 residues.